The following is a T cell receptor (beta chain) sequence with its context. Its matching antigen is unknown. These data belong to a study of T cell responses to AZD1222 COVID-19 vaccine. Overall study context: Second-dose groups at about 4 or about 12 weeks were pooled. Study-level points and caveats: Seropositive AZD1222 recipients at baseline numbered only six or seven. The study found Spike-specific TCR breadth and depth rose after two AZD1222 doses. The span of vaccine-associated CD4 TCRs extended across spike, with dominance at 160-218 and 743-854.

Sequencing was performed with immunoSEQ multiplex PCR; in TCRdb, only in-frame clones are kept and a portion is missing. The sample has some 120,000 clones, over 75% seen once. The CDR3 is 15 residues long. CDR1 and CDR2 (germline): SGHDT, YYEEEE. Trimming removed 6 bases at V and 0 bases at J, with 10 bases between. Sequencing was performed on peripheral blood, taken on day 0 of AZD1222 vaccination. The rearrangement joins TRBV5-6 to TRBJ2-6; D uncertain. The sequence derives from an adult in good health. CDR3: CASTSWGSGANVLTF. In nucleotides, the CDR3 is TGTGCCAGCACCTCGTGGGGCTCTGGGGCCAACGTCCTGACTTTC.